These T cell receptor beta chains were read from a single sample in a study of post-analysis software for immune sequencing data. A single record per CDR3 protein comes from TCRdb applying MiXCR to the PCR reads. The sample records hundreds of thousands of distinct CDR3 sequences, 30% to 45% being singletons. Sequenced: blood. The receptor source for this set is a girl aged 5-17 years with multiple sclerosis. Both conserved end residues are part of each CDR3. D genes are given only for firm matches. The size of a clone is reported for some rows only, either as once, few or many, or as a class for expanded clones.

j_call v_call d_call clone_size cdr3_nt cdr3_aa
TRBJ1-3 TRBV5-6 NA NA TGTGCCAGCAGCTTGTGGGCAGTCTCTGGAAACACCATATATTTT CASSLWAVSGNTIYF
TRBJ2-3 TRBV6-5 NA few TGTGCCAGCAGTTCTCTAGGTGCAGGGCCCGCCGGGGATACGCAGTATTTT CASSSLGAGPAGDTQYF
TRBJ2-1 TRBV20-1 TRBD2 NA TGCAGTGCTGGCGGGAGTACGGACTCCTACAATGAGCAGTTCTTC CSAGGSTDSYNEQFF
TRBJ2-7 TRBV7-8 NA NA TGTGCCAGCAGCATCCCGGACACGTACGAGCAGTACTTC CASSIPDTYEQYF
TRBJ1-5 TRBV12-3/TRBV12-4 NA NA TGTGCCAGCAGTGAACAGGGAAATCAGCCCCAGCATTTT CASSEQGNQPQHF
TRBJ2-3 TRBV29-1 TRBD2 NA TGCAGCGCCCCCGTGACTAGCGGGTATCACACAGATACGCAGTATTTT CSAPVTSGYHTDTQYF
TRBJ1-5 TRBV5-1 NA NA TGCGCCAGCAGCTTGCCCGGACAGAATCAGCCCCAGCATTTT CASSLPGQNQPQHF
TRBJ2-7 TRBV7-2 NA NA TGTGCCAGCAGCTTTGACCGGGCTGGGGGCGAGCAGTACTTC CASSFDRAGGEQYF
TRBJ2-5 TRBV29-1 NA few TGCAGCGGCCGTGAGGGGTTCGAGACCCAGTACTTC CSGREGFETQYF
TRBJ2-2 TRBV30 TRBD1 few TGTGCCTGGACCGGGACAGTCGGATCCGGGGAGCTGTTTTTT CAWTGTVGSGELFF